This T cell receptor (beta chain) stems from a study of T-cell memory formation after mild COVID-19 listed by TCRdb under 2021. Some background on the complete study: Most TCR sequence clusters were specific to one of the two donors. In a couple of donors, T-cell clones that expanded and contracted after mild COVID-19 were tracked by sequencing TCRalpha and TCRbeta repertoires over time. Two young, previously healthy adult volunteers made up the cohort, one male and one female. Overall study outcomes, separate from this receptor: Some responding clones were found in pre-infection memory, which suggests that pre-existing cross-reactive memory T cells took part in the SARS-CoV-2 response. SARS-CoV-2 specificity was not confirmed for the second-wave clones peaking on day 37. Clones contracting from day 15 to 85 had balanced CD4/CD8 phenotypes, while a second wave expanding from day 15 to 37 was biased towards CD4+. Contracting CD4+ clones appeared mostly in the CM and EM memory subsets, whereas CD8+ clones were enriched in EMRA. The study covered only a couple of mild cases, and larger cohorts including severe cases with pre-infection samples were considered necessary.

The instrument was an Illumina NovaSeq 6000. TCRalpha and TCRbeta cDNA libraries were built by 5'RACE with constant-segment primers, adding sample barcodes and unique molecular identifiers. RNA was extracted from every sample with Trizol reagent. Amplification of the libraries took two PCR steps, and the second step added a second sample barcode plus Illumina TruSeq adapters. Sequencing of libraries was performed on an Illumina NovaSeq with 2 x 150 bp paired-end reads. Under the source paper's analysis protocol: Reads were demultiplexed and collapsed into UMI-guided consensus sequences with migec v1.2.7. Using mixcr v2.1.11, the UMI consensuses were aligned to TRA and TRB V and J templates and assembled into clonotypes. A clonotype was counted as expanded or contracted only if both edgeR and NoisET called the change significant, with noise models trained on biological replicates. For edgeR calls, a false discovery rate-adjusted p below 0.01 and a log2 fold-change threshold of 1 were applied. PCA with hierarchical clustering of max-normalized trajectories of the 1000 most abundant clonotypes was used as exploratory dynamics analysis. Separately sequenced CD4+ and CD8+ repertoires were used to assign the CD4 or CD8 phenotype of responding clones. The raw public data were reprocessed by TCRdb itself: fastp quality trimming at Q25, MiXCR clonotype calling, in-frame beta chains only. Identical CDR3 protein sequences are pooled into one entry, listed with their most common genes and DNA. The V and J calls reflect TCRdb's pipeline rather than the authors' work. This sample gives hundreds of thousands of distinct CDR3 sequences in total; roughly an eighth of them show up just once. The ten largest clonotypes hold over 20% of the sample.

The table lists this clonotype with many counts. It has no known antigen specificity. Per-base quality was not reported, and no clone a single base away is much larger than it. Ficoll-Paque density gradient centrifugation was used to isolate PBMCs. CDR3 length: 16 amino acids, cysteine to phenylalanine. The sequence is cut down to CDR3 DNA, 48 bases in frame from base 1. Trimming leaves V shorter by 6 bases and J shorter by 4 bases, with the junction holding 9 bases beyond the gene matches. Reading the germline V gene gives CDR1 MNHEY and CDR2 SVGAGI. The specimen sequenced was PBMCs or a T cell subset sorted from them (not recorded which). The rearrangement joined TRBV6-5 to TRBJ1-6, and 7 junction bases match TRBD1. The receptor's source is a man between 18 and 29 years old who had mild COVID-19 (a few samples of this study predate the infection). The sample titles of this study are shuffled in the database, so cell type and time point are left out; the donor was told from shared clones. The DNA reads as follows: TGTGCCAGCAGCCGGGACAGAAAAACTTATAATTCACCCCTCCACTTT. This gives the protein CASSRDRKTYNSPLHF.